This T cell receptor (beta chain) is from a study of OX40 agonist ivuxolimab in advanced cancers. Looking at the study overall: Intravenous ivuxolimab was administered to patients every 2 weeks at 0.01 to 10 mg/kg.

This CDR3 has 15 amino acids. Germline CDR1 and CDR2: ENHRY and SYGVKD. The V gene end was trimmed by 6 bases and the J gene end by 3 bases; junction bases not matched to a gene: 7. The data were produced by immunoSEQ multiplex PCR, yet TCRdb's version contains in-frame clones alone and is incomplete. In the table there are around 68,000 clones, roughly nine tenths of which are singletons. The chain recombines TRBV10-3 with TRBJ2-7; 11 bases line up with TRBD2. This clonotype was sampled from an adult with an advanced solid tumor such as melanoma, head and neck, liver or kidney cancer. The sample consisted of CD4+ or CD8+ T cells sorted from blood, taken in a trial of the OX40 agonist ivuxolimab. As DNA, the CDR3 is TGTGCCATCAGCCCGACTAGCGGGAACTACTACGAGCAGTACTTC. Translated: CAISPTSGNYYEQYF.